Following are 20 T cell receptor beta chains from one sample sequenced in a study of PD-L1 blockade in urothelial cancer. Repertoires were generated with immunoSEQ multiplex PCR, while TCRdb's copy carries only in-frame clones and drops some. The table has approximately 41,000 clones, around 85% seen once; the top ten hold 13% to 15%. Time point noted: pretreatment peripheral blood. Sequencing was performed on PBMCs, taken around atezolizumab (anti-PD-L1) treatment. The source is an older man with urothelial cancer.

The chain is built from TRBV30 and TRBJ2-5; TRBD2 agrees at 9 bases. Germline CDR1 is GTSNPN and CDR2 is SVGIG (reference sequence). V gave up 0 bases and J gave up 2 bases; unmatched junction bases: 4. The CDR3 spans 15 residues. The CDR3 reads CAWSVLSGRQETQYF. In nucleotides, the CDR3 is TGTGCCTGGAGTGTACTGAGCGGGAGGCAAGAGACCCAGTACTTC.

In this sample, this clone is medium-sized. The same CDR3 is also encoded by other DNA sequences in this sample. In DNA form, the CDR3 reads TGTGCCAGCAGTTTGGAACCTGCGGGCTATGGCTACACCTTC. As protein: CASSLEPAGYGYTF. V and J are TRBV6-1 and TRBJ1-2, with unresolved D. Germline V CDR1 and CDR2: MNHNS, SASEGT. Trimming left V 5 bases short and J 4 bases short, with 14 bases between. The CDR3 has 14 residues.

The chain couples TRBV5-4 to TRBJ2-5; D unresolved. CDR1 is SGHNT and CDR2 is YYREEE in the germline V gene (reference sequence). This CDR3 region has 15 residues. V dropped 0 bases and J dropped 4 bases, with 13 bases sitting between them. In DNA, the CDR3 is TGTGCCAGCAGCTTGGCCAGGCGATCTGGAGAGACCCAGTACTTC. Its translation is CASSLARRSGETQYF.

The sample holds a few counts of this clone. The V call is TRBV19, the J call TRBJ2-5; possible D gene TRBD1, 5 bases. V lost 7 bases to trimming and J lost 5 bases, with 14 bases between them. CDR1 is LNHDA and CDR2 is SQIVND in the germline V gene (reference sequence). The CDR3 is 13 residues long. CDR3 nucleotides: TGTGCCAGTAACCCGACAGTCGGGGAGACCCAGTACTTC. Residues: CASNPTVGETQYF.

The chain has TRBV7-2 and TRBJ1-5; D might be TRBD1 (5 bases). V shed 1 base and J shed 6 bases, with 13 bases lying between them. The CDR3 has 15 amino acids. The V gene's germline CDR1 is SGHTA and CDR2 FQGNSA. CDR3 sequence reads: CASSLGRGLGQPQHF. CDR3 in DNA: TGTGCCAGCAGCTTAGGGAGGGGTTTGGGTCAGCCCCAGCATTTT.

The chain is built from TRBV7-2 and TRBJ1-5; D is unresolved. The ends were cut back, 1 base at V and 0 bases at J, with 7 bases in the middle. Germline V gene data show CDR1 as SGHTA and CDR2 as FQGNSA. There are 15 residues in the CDR3. The chain's CDR3 is CASSLGRISNQPQHF. The CDR3 region has the DNA TGTGCCAGCAGCTTAGGGCGGATTAGCAATCAGCCCCAGCATTTT.

The chain links TRBV7-2 to TRBJ2-7; 8 bases fit TRBD1. The germline gives CDR1 SGHTA, CDR2 FQGNSA. Germline trimming cut 3 bases from V and 6 bases from J; bases unmatched to any gene: 4. The CDR3 length is 13 residues. The CDR3 loop reads CASSFGTGGEQYF. The DNA for the CDR3 is TGTGCCAGCAGCTTCGGGACAGGCGGCGAGCAGTACTTC. The full variable domain, its missing parts supplied by reference TRBV7-2 and TRBJ2-7, is GAGVSQSPSNKVTEKGKDVELRCDPISGHTALYWYRQSLGQGLEFLIYFQGNSAPDKSGLPSDRFSAERTGGSVSTLTIQRTQQEDSAVYLCASSFGTGGEQYFGPGTRLTVT.

This sequence joins TRBV6-5 and TRBJ1-6; 9 bases align to TRBD1. The CDR3 loop spans 15 amino acids. In germline, CDR1 is MNHEY, CDR2 SVGAGI. The V and J ends lost 5 bases and 7 bases, in that order; junction bases with no gene match: 6. CDR3 nucleotides: TGTGCCAGCAGTCCCCGGACAGGGGCGAATTCACCCCTCCACTTT. Its translation is CASSPRTGANSPLHF.

The chain employs TRBV7-9 and TRBJ2-7; D is undetermined. This CDR3 comprises 16 residues. The V end lost 1 base, the J end lost 2 bases, and 15 bases lay between the germline ends. Germline V lookup: CDR1 SEHNR, CDR2 FQNEAQ (reference sequence). CDR3 sequence reads: CASSLGQAGVTYEQYF. The CDR3 region has the DNA TGTGCCAGCAGCTTAGGCCAGGCAGGCGTGACCTACGAGCAGTACTTC.

The chain has TRBV25-1 and TRBJ2-7, with TRBD1 identical over 9 bases. This CDR3 has 15 residues. The germline CDR1 and CDR2 sequences are MGHDK and SYGVNS. V gave up 6 bases and J gave up 2 bases; unmatched junction bases: 8. The CDR3 DNA reads as TGTGCCAGCAGCCTCCCCGGGACAGGGACCTACGAGCAGTACTTC. Protein sequence: CASSLPGTGTYEQYF.

This clone was seen just once. The V gene is TRBV11-3, the J gene TRBJ2-3, with TRBD2 as a possible D gene (5 bases). From germline, CDR1 is SGHNT and CDR2 YENEEA. CDR3 length: 13 residues. Trimming pared 4 bases from V and 10 bases from J, leaving 15 bases between. In DNA form, the CDR3 reads TGTGCCAGCAGCTCCCCCGGGGAGACGGCGCAGTATTTT. Translating it yields CASSSPGETAQYF. Using reference TRBV11-3 and TRBJ2-3 for the parts outside the CDR3, the full variable domain is EAGVVQSPRYKIIEKKQPVAFWCNPISGHNTLYWYLQNLGQGPELLIRYENEEAVDDSQLPKDRFSAERLKGVDSTLKIQPAELGDSAVYLCASSSPGETAQYFGPGTRLTVL.

J is TRBJ2-2 and V is TRBV5-1; a weak D match, TRBD1 (5 bases). Germline CDR1 is SGHRS and CDR2 is YFSETQ. This CDR3 comprises 15 residues. V was clipped by 0 bases and J by 4 bases, with 10 bases between them. CDR3 protein: CASSLEGDSTGELFF. Written as DNA, the CDR3 is TGCGCCAGCAGCTTGGAAGGGGATAGCACCGGGGAGCTGTTTTTT.

This clone showed up just once. The V gene is TRBV11-3, the J gene TRBJ1-1, with 7 bases lining up with TRBD1. The CDR3 loop spans 17 amino acids. Looked up from germline, CDR1 is SGHNT and CDR2 is YENEEA. The ends lost 5 bases at V and 0 bases at J; junction bases unmatched: 12. DNA of the CDR3: TGTGCCAGCAGCCCAATGCCGGGACAGCTTATGAACACTGAAGCTTTCTTT. Residues: CASSPMPGQLMNTEAFF.

This chain joins TRBV6-1 and TRBJ2-5, with 9 bases fitting TRBD2. CDR3 length: 14 amino acids. The ends lost 10 bases at V and 3 bases at J; junction bases unmatched: 9. Per the germline V gene, CDR1 is MNHNS and CDR2 is SASEGT. CDR3 amino acids: CATLAGRLKETQYF. The CDR3 DNA sequence: TGTGCCACCCTAGCGGGGAGACTCAAAGAGACCCAGTACTTC.

This clone was counted once. The gene calls are TRBV19 and TRBJ2-3; TRBD2 agrees at 8 bases. Germline CDR1 is LNHDA and CDR2 is SQIVND (reference sequence). The CDR3 totals 16 residues. V shed 1 base and J 3 bases; nucleotides not matched to a gene: 6. CDR3 protein: CASSIVGSGMTDTQYF. The CDR3 bases are TGTGCCAGTAGTATAGTTGGTAGCGGGATGACAGATACGCAGTATTTT.

The chain has TRBV11-2 and TRBJ2-1; D might be TRBD1 (6 bases). The CDR3 is made up of 15 amino acids. Germline V CDR1 and CDR2: SGHAT, FQNNGV. Trimming pared 5 bases from V and 0 bases from J, leaving 11 bases between. The CDR3 here is CASSDTGSSYNEQFF. In DNA form, the CDR3 reads TGTGCCAGCAGCGATACAGGGAGCTCCTACAATGAGCAGTTCTTC.

This chain joins TRBV7-7 and TRBJ1-1; a weak D match, TRBD1 (5 bases). In germline, CDR1 is SSHAT, CDR2 FNYEAQ (reference sequence). The V and J ends lost 1 base and 1 base respectively, with 13 bases between them. This CDR3 region has 16 residues. The CDR3 is CASSLGTPTKNTEAFF. The CDR3 DNA follows: TGTGCCAGCAGCTTAGGGACACCAACTAAGAACACTGAAGCTTTCTTT.

Written as DNA, the CDR3 is TGTGCTAGTGCCGCGGGACAGGGGAACACTGAAGCTTTCTTT. It translates to CASAAGQGNTEAFF. The V call is TRBV12-5, the J call TRBJ1-1, with 9 bases matching TRBD1. This CDR3 contains 14 residues. Germline values: CDR1 LGHNT, CDR2 FRNRAP. The J segment lost 1 base and the V segment lost 7 bases, leaving 4 bases of the junction unmatched.

V is TRBV7-2 and J is TRBJ2-5; D possibly corresponds to TRBD1 (7 bases). Germline CDR1 and CDR2: SGHTA and FQGNSA. The CDR3 sequence is 14 residues long. V was cut by 3 bases and J by 5 bases, with 13 bases left in between. For the CDR3, the DNA is TGTGCCAGCAGCTTGGGACAGCGGGCGGAGACCCAGTACTTC. It encodes CASSLGQRAETQYF.

The rearrangement links TRBV30 to TRBJ2-3; no firm D call. V lost 4 bases and J lost 3, with 14 bases in between. The CDR3 loop spans 14 amino acids. CDR1 GTSNPN and CDR2 SVGIG come from the germline V gene (reference sequence). CDR3 loop: CAWTTISWTDTQYF. Written as DNA, the CDR3 is TGTGCCTGGACTACCATCTCGTGGACAGATACGCAGTATTTT.